These 3 T cell receptor beta chains originate from one sample sequenced in a study of lymphopenia after photon versus proton radiotherapy. TCRdb keeps only in-frame clones here, not all; method: immunoSEQ multiplex PCR. The data hold tens of thousands of clones, with more than 85% observed a single time. This sample comprised peripheral blood, obtained from a patient treated with photon-based radiotherapy. The source of these receptors is a woman in her thirties or forties with cholangiocarcinoma.

This chain joins TRBV19 and TRBJ1-5; 7 nucleotides align to TRBD1. CDR1 and CDR2 from the germline V gene are LNHDA and SQIVND (reference sequence). CDR3 size: 14 residues. The V gene end was trimmed by 3 bases and the J gene end by 3 bases; junction bases not matched to a gene: 2. CDR3 sequence reads: CASSIRGNNQPQHF. Here the CDR3 DNA reads TGTGCCAGTAGTATCAGGGGGAACAATCAGCCCCAGCATTTT.

The chain carries TRBV29-1 and TRBJ1-1; 9 bases line up with TRBD1. The CDR3 covers 12 residues. V lost 5 bases and J lost 6; bases outside the gene matches: 4. The germline CDR1 and CDR2 sequences are SQVTM and ANQGSEA. CDR3 amino acids: CSVPYRGPEAFF. CDR3 coding DNA: TGCAGCGTTCCTTACAGGGGGCCTGAAGCTTTCTTT. Together with reference TRBV29-1 and TRBJ1-1, the CDR3 gives the full variable domain: SAVISQKPSRDICQRGTSLTIQCQVDSQVTMMFWYRQQPGQSLTLIATANQGSEATYESGFVIDKFPISRPNLTFSTLTVSNMSPEDSSIYLCSVPYRGPEAFFGQGTRLTVV.

The genes are TRBV7-9 and TRBJ2-7, with D perhaps matching TRBD1 (6 bases). Germline CDR1 SEHNR, CDR2 FQNEAQ (reference sequence). V lost 3 bases, J lost 6 bases, and 18 bases lay in between. This CDR3 has 15 residues. The CDR3 spells CASSFNLGQRSEQYF. The CDR3 nucleotides read TGTGCCAGCAGCTTTAATCTCGGACAGCGGTCCGAGCAGTACTTC. Filled out from reference TRBV7-9 and TRBJ2-7, the complete variable domain reads DTGVSQNPRHKITKRGQNVTFRCDPISEHNRLYWYRQTLGQGPEFLTYFQNEAQLEKSRLLSDRFSAERPKGSFSTLEIQRTEQGDSAMYLCASSFNLGQRSEQYFGPGTRLTVT.